This TCR beta chain was retrieved from a study of beta chain features in type 1 diabetes. Across the study: Age, gender and cell yields were similar between patients and healthy donors.

The ends lost 6 bases at V and 2 bases at J; junction bases unmatched: 2. Germline V gene data show CDR1 as LGHNT and CDR2 as FRNRAP. The CDR3 is 15 amino acids. Study-wide results and caveats: Across patients, naive, central memory and Treg TCRB repertoires exhibited apparently greater similarity than was observed across healthy donors.

The entirety of the isolated RNA underwent reverse transcription, so expressed TCRB transcripts were sequenced. Using immunoSEQ multiplex PCR, the repertoire was profiled, and TCRdb retains in-frame clones only, with some absent. Among roughly 500,000 clones listed, approximately 28% were seen once. To note about this clone: Its antigen is unknown.

Via CD45RO/CCR7/CD25/CD127/CD95/CD27, cells of the CD4+ naive, central memory, regulatory and stem cell-like memory subsets were sorted. J is TRBJ2-3 and V is TRBV12-5, with 13 positions matching TRBD2. Sequences were obtained from naive CD4+ T cells from blood. The TCR originated in a man younger than 30 in good health. The CDR3: CASGGLAGITDTQYF. The CDR3 nucleotides are TGTGCTAGTGGGGGACTAGCGGGAATCACAGATACGCAGTATTTT.